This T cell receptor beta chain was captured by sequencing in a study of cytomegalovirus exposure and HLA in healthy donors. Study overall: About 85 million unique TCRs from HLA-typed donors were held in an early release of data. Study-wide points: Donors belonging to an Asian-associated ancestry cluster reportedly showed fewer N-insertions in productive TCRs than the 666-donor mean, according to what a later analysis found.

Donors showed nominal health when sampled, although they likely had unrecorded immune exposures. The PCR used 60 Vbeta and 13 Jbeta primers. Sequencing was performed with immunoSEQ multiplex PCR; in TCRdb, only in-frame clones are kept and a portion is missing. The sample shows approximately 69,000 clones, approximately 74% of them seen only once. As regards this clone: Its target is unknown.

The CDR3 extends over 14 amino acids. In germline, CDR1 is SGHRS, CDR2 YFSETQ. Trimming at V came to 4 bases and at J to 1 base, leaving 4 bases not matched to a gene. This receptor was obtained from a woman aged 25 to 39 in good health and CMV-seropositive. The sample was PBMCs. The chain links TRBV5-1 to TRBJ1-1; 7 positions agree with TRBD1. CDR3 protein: CASSADRANTEAFF. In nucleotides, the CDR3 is TGCGCCAGCAGCGCCGACAGGGCGAACACTGAAGCTTTCTTT. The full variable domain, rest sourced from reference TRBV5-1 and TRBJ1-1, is KAGVTQTPRYLIKTRGQQVTLSCSPISGHRSVSWYQQTPGQGLQFLFEYFSETQRNKGNFPGRFSGRQFSNSRSEMNVSTLELGDSALYLCASSADRANTEAFFGQGTRLTVV.